This T cell receptor (beta chain) was profiled in a study of OX40 agonist ivuxolimab in advanced cancers. About the study: Treatment received earlier with anti-PD-1, anti-PD-L1 or anti-CTLA-4 agents was allowed, and 40% had some. Findings of the study overall: Within 6 weeks, CD4+ and CD8+ blood T cells expanded clonally at 0.1 to 3.0 mg/kg. Expanded clones tended on average to be more numerous among CD8+ T cells than CD4+. Clonal expansion among partial responders at 0.1-3.0 mg/kg ranked near the lowest.

Note on this clone: Its matching antigen is unknown.

The CDR3 totals 13 residues. Per the germline V gene, CDR1 is SGHVS and CDR2 is FNYEAQ. With 2 bases removed from V and 5 bases from J, the gap between germline ends came to 10 bases. Libraries were prepared by immunoSEQ multiplex PCR; TCRdb keeps only in-frame clonotypes and omits some of them. The sample carries 70,000 to 95,000 clones, around 88% recorded once. The chain has TRBV7-6 and TRBJ2-7, with D maybe TRBD1 (6 bases). The input for sequencing was CD4+ or CD8+ T cells sorted from blood, taken in a trial of the OX40 agonist ivuxolimab. The TCR sequence derives from an adult with an advanced solid tumor such as melanoma, head and neck, liver or kidney cancer. In DNA, the CDR3 is TGTGCCAGCAGCTTAACAGGGCCCCACGAGCAGTACTTC. As protein: CASSLTGPHEQYF.